These 17 T cell receptor beta chains were all obtained from the same sample, sequenced in a study of regulatory T cells in long-lasting Graves disease. Relying on iRepertoire HTBI primers and Arm-PCR of CDR3 regions, the team built TCR beta libraries. TCRdb used MiXCR to reprocess the multiplex PCR reads, holding one entry per CDR3 protein. Counted here are about 460,000 distinct CDR3 sequences, 20% to 25% occurring once; the ten biggest clones make up approximately 14%. As for time point: persistent/refractory GD, antithyroid drugs over 5 years with positive TRAb. PBMC RNA was the source of the TCR library. The sequencing used peripheral blood mononuclear cells (PBMCs), collected when the disease was refractory, from a patient treated with antithyroid drugs. These receptors all stem from a female donor with Graves disease.

Ten or more counts support this clonotype. The chain uses TRBV20-1 and TRBJ1-2; a weak D match, TRBD1 (6 bases). Trimming removed 5 bases from V and 3 bases from J, with 7 bases in between. This CDR3 contains 11 residues. CDR1 is DFQATT and CDR2 is SNEGSKA in the germline V gene (reference sequence). The CDR3 DNA reads TGCAGTGCTTGGACAGACTATGGCTACACCTTC. This gives the protein CSAWTDYGYTF.

This rearrangement joins TRBV6-2 or TRBV6-3 to TRBJ2-1, with 10 bases matching TRBD2. Germline V CDR1 and CDR2: MNHEY, SVGEGT. J was trimmed by 5 bases and V by 5 bases; bases with no gene match: 3. The CDR3 extends over 14 amino acids. CDR3 in amino acids: CASSSGGANNEQFF. The CDR3 DNA reads TGTGCCAGCAGTAGCGGGGGGGCCAACAATGAGCAGTTCTTC.

Note on this clonotype: A much larger clone differs by one base, so this may be a read error. The DNA for the CDR3 is TGTGCCAGCAGCCTTGGGGCACTGGGAACCGAGCAGTACTTC. Translated, it gives CASSLGALGTEQYF. The genes are TRBV5-1 and TRBJ2-7; tentative D call: TRBD1 (5 bases). Germline V gene data show CDR1 as SGHRS and CDR2 as YFSETQ. The CDR3 sequence is 14 residues long.

This clonotype was seen a handful of times. The chain's CDR3 is CSARRGADLGSYEQYF. The CDR3 nucleotides are TGCAGTGCTAGAAGGGGGGCAGATCTTGGCAGTTACGAGCAGTACTTC. The V gene is TRBV20-1, the J gene TRBJ2-7; D is possibly TRBD1 or TRBD2 (6 bases each). The CDR3 spans 16 residues. Trimming pared 2 bases from V and 4 bases from J, leaving 21 bases between. Germline loops: CDR1 DFQATT, CDR2 SNEGSKA (reference sequence).

This clonotype was observed at least ten times. This sequence joins TRBV5-1 and TRBJ1-2; D gene uncertain. V lost 4 bases to trimming and J lost 2 bases, with 18 bases between them. Germline values: CDR1 SGHRS, CDR2 YFSETQ. This CDR3 is 16 amino acids long. CDR3 nucleotides: TGCGCCAGCAGCCTGGCCCCTGATGAGGGCAACTATGGCTACACCTTC. Translated: CASSLAPDEGNYGYTF.

This chain joins TRBV7-9 and TRBJ1-1, with D maybe TRBD1 (5 bases). The V gene's germline CDR1 is SEHNR and CDR2 FQNEAQ (reference sequence). This CDR3 comprises 10 residues. With 11 bases removed from V and 6 bases from J, the gap between germline ends came to 10 bases. The CDR3 spells CAPGIPEAFF. The CDR3, as DNA: TGTGCCCCAGGGATCCCTGAAGCTTTCTTT.

This clonotype came up a few times. The gene calls are TRBV20-1 and TRBJ1-6; weak D call: TRBD1 (6 bases). V was shortened by 3 bases and J by 8 bases, with 17 bases between the two germline ends. This CDR3 has 15 amino acids. Germline V CDR1 and CDR2: DFQATT, SNEGSKA (reference sequence). CDR3 nucleotides: TGCAGTGCTAGCCAGACAGGTTCGCCCCATTCACCCCTCCACTTT. Amino acid sequence: CSASQTGSPHSPLHF.

The chain links TRBV19 to TRBJ1-1; no clear D. The germline V and J ends were trimmed by 4 bases and 6 bases, with 15 bases remaining between them. The germline V gene has CDR1 LNHDA and CDR2 SQIVND (reference sequence). The CDR3 runs 14 residues. The CDR3 protein is CASSTPNRRAEAFF. The CDR3 coding sequence is TGTGCCAGTAGTACCCCGAACCGTAGGGCTGAAGCTTTCTTT.

The chain joins TRBV6-9 to TRBJ1-5; 8 bases are shared with TRBD1. CDR3 length equals 14 residues. Germline lookup yields CDR1 MNHGY and CDR2 SVAAGI. Losses at the gene ends were 4 bases for V and 5 bases for J; bases not matched to a gene: 4. The CDR3 protein is CASSSYRGDQPQHF. CDR3 coding DNA: TGTGCCAGCAGTTCCTACAGGGGGGATCAGCCCCAGCATTTT.

In regard to this clonotype: At one of its ends the junction is not consistent with the germline gene, which may arise from a read error. This rearrangement joins TRBV10-3 to TRBJ2-1, with 9 positions matching TRBD2. The CDR3 extends over 14 amino acids. The V gene's germline CDR1 is ENHRY and CDR2 SYGVKD. The CDR3 region is CAISEASGNNGQFF. The CDR3 coding sequence is TGTGCCATCAGTGAGGCTAGCGGGAACAATGGGCAGTTCTTC.

This clonotype was found once. The V and J genes are TRBV19 and TRBJ1-3; no definite D call. V shed 8 bases and J shed 3 bases, with 11 bases lying between them. The length of the CDR3 is 13 residues. The germline V gene encodes CDR1 LNHDA and CDR2 SQIVND (reference sequence). The CDR3 is CASGHDGGNTIYF. The CDR3 DNA is TGTGCCAGTGGTCATGACGGTGGAAACACCATATATTTT.

The gene calls are TRBV11-3 and TRBJ1-1; perhaps TRBD1 as D (5 bases). Germline V gives CDR1 SGHNT, CDR2 YENEEA. This CDR3 spans 17 amino acids. Trimming shortened V by 4 bases and J by 2 bases, and 20 bases separated the two germline ends. This CDR3 reads CASSSRGRGRENTEAFF. The DNA for the CDR3 is TGTGCCAGCAGCTCTAGGGGTAGGGGACGGGAAAACACTGAAGCTTTCTTT.

The chain uses TRBV30 and TRBJ1-2, with unresolved D. CDR1 and CDR2 from the germline V gene are GTSNPN and SVGIG (reference sequence). The CDR3 runs to 13 residues. V was cut by 0 bases and J by 12 bases, with 17 bases left in between. The CDR3 here is CAWSVIPLEGHTF. Here the CDR3 DNA reads TGTGCCTGGAGTGTAATCCCTTTGGAGGGCCACACCTTC.

The sample holds many counts of this clonotype. This chain links TRBV12-3 or TRBV12-4 with TRBJ2-7; 10 bases fit TRBD2. J gave up 3 bases and V 5 bases, and 10 bases lay outside the gene matches. The CDR3 sequence is 16 residues long. The CDR3, as DNA: TGTGCCAGCAGTCCGGGGAGCGGGAGGGCCGGCTACGAGCAGTACTTC. Translated: CASSPGSGRAGYEQYF.

This clonotype was recorded at least ten times. The chain uses TRBV28 and TRBJ2-4; a weak D match, TRBD2 (6 bases). The CDR3 length is 15 residues. Germline V gene sequence: CDR1 MDHEN, CDR2 SYDVKM. The V end was cut by 6 bases, the J end by 3 bases, with 15 bases between. The DNA of the CDR3 is TGTGCCAGCAGCAACGGGGGTGAAGACAAAAACATTCAGTACTTC. As protein: CASSNGGEDKNIQYF. Variable domain in full (rest from reference TRBV28 and TRBJ2-4): DVKVTQSSRYLVKRTGEKVFLECVQDMDHENMFWYRQDPGLGLRLIYFSYDVKMKEKGDIPEGYSVSREKKERFSLILESASTNQTSMYLCASSNGGEDKNIQYFGAGTRLSVL.

The rearrangement joins TRBV20-1 to TRBJ1-1; D is undetermined. Germline CDR1 and CDR2: DFQATT and SNEGSKA (reference sequence). The CDR3 is made up of 11 amino acids. Trimming stripped 6 bases from V and 6 bases from J, with 11 bases between. The chain's CDR3 is CSAMAEAEAFF. The CDR3 region has the DNA TGCAGTGCCATGGCAGAAGCTGAAGCTTTCTTT.

This clonotype has ten or more counts. The chain joins TRBV6-1 to TRBJ1-2; unclear D gene. Germline V CDR1 and CDR2: MNHNS, SASEGT. Between the trimmed V and J ends, which lost 6 bases and 7 bases, there was a span of 18 bases. The CDR3 contains 14 residues. CDR3 sequence reads: CASRPNLRVSGYTF. The CDR3 nucleotides are TGTGCCAGCAGACCCAACCTCCGGGTCAGTGGCTACACCTTC.